Presented here are 28 T cell receptor beta chains from one specimen sequenced in a study of blood T cell repertoires in COVID-19. TCRdb keeps only in-frame clones here, not all; method: immunoSEQ multiplex PCR. The table shows 270,000 or so clones, with about four fifths occurring only once. The sequenced sample was peripheral blood. All receptors come from a young woman with acute or convalescent COVID-19.

The J gene is TRBJ1-1, the V gene TRBV19; 7 bases match TRBD1. Losses at the gene ends were 3 bases for V and 5 bases for J; bases not matched to a gene: 12. This CDR3 has 16 residues. Germline lookup yields CDR1 LNHDA and CDR2 SQIVND (reference sequence). CDR3 nucleotide sequence: TGTGCCAGTAGTATTAGACAGGGTGTCCCGAGGACTGAAGCTTTCTTT. This translates into CASSIRQGVPRTEAFF.

The chain couples TRBV27 to TRBJ2-1; the D gene is possibly TRBD2 (5 bases). Germline V gene sequence: CDR1 MNHEY, CDR2 SMNVEV (reference sequence). This CDR3 spans 15 amino acids. V shed 2 bases and J shed 6 bases, with 14 bases lying between them. In nucleotides, the CDR3 is TGTGCCAGCAGTTTAAATTTGAGGGTGATCAATGAGCAGTTCTTC. Amino acid sequence: CASSLNLRVINEQFF.

The rearrangement links TRBV5-6 to TRBJ2-7, with unresolved D. V was cut by 0 bases and J by 1 base, with 8 bases left in between. Germline CDR1 reads SGHDT; CDR2 reads YYEEEE. This CDR3 is built from 14 residues. The CDR3 sequence: CASSLGMTSYEQYF. In DNA, the CDR3 is TGTGCCAGCAGCTTGGGCATGACATCCTACGAGCAGTACTTC.

The V and J genes are TRBV4-3 and TRBJ2-4; perhaps TRBD2 as D (6 bases). Germline CDR1 is LGHNA and CDR2 is YSLEER. V lost 0 bases and J 2 bases, leaving 11 bases between the germline ends. This CDR3 contains 16 residues. CDR3: CASSQELGGSKNIQYF. The CDR3 DNA reads as TGCGCCAGCAGCCAAGAGTTGGGGGGATCCAAAAACATTCAGTACTTC.

The rearrangement joins TRBV5-4 to TRBJ2-7; D possibly corresponds to TRBD2 (6 bases). The CDR3 contains 16 residues. Between the trimmed V and J ends, which lost 2 bases and 5 bases, there was a span of 20 bases. Germline lookup yields CDR1 SGHNT and CDR2 YYREEE (reference sequence). The CDR3 loop is CASSFYIAVGTHEQYF. In DNA form, the CDR3 reads TGTGCCAGCAGCTTTTACATAGCGGTAGGCACCCACGAGCAGTACTTC.

The chain couples TRBV19 to TRBJ1-5; D gene unclear. This CDR3 comprises 16 residues. V gave up 1 base and J gave up 1 base, with 11 bases separating them. The germline gives CDR1 LNHDA, CDR2 SQIVND (reference sequence). The CDR3 DNA follows: TGTGCCAGTAGTATAGCTTCGGGGATGAGCAATCAGCCCCAGCATTTT. This gives the protein CASSIASGMSNQPQHF.

The chain couples TRBV5-1 to TRBJ2-3; 11 nucleotides line up with TRBD2. Germline CDR1 and CDR2: SGHRS and YFSETQ. The V segment lost 4 bases and the J segment 0 bases; nucleotides outside the gene matches: 10. The CDR3 has 18 amino acids. The CDR3 bases are TGCGCCAGCAGCCGCACTAGCGGGAGCGCCACTAGCACAGATACGCAGTATTTT. Encoded protein: CASSRTSGSATSTDTQYF.

This clone is a singleton in its sample. The gene calls are TRBV27 and TRBJ2-5; 7 bases align to TRBD1. Trimming removed 7 bases from V and 5 bases from J; junction bases left unmatched: 10. The CDR3 is 14 amino acids. From germline, CDR1 is MNHEY and CDR2 SMNVEV (reference sequence). CDR3 bases: TGTGCCAGCAAGAGCCGGGGCAGGGGGGAGACCCAGTACTTC. It codes for CASKSRGRGETQYF.

This clone was picked up one time. The CDR3 loop reads CASSLAGFVDEQFF. In nucleotides, the CDR3 is TGTGCCAGCAGCTTAGCCGGGTTCGTGGATGAGCAGTTCTTC. The J gene is TRBJ2-1, the V gene TRBV7-6, with D unresolved. The CDR3 has 14 residues. Trimming shortened V by 0 bases and J by 8 bases, and 11 bases separated the two germline ends. The germline gives CDR1 SGHVS, CDR2 FNYEAQ.

V and J are TRBV7-8 and TRBJ1-6; tentatively, D is TRBD1 (5 bases). CDR1 SGHVS and CDR2 FQNEAQ come from the germline V gene. V was cut by 3 bases and J by 8 bases, with 17 bases left in between. The CDR3 has 16 residues. DNA of the CDR3: TGTGCCAGCAGCTTGCTCGGGGTCCCGGGGGATTCACCCCTCCACTTT. Translated: CASSLLGVPGDSPLHF.

J is TRBJ2-5 and V is TRBV29-1; a possible D gene is TRBD1 (5 bases). Germline loops: CDR1 SQVTM, CDR2 ANQGSEA. V lost 0 bases to trimming and J lost 1 base, with 12 bases between them. The length of the CDR3 is 15 residues. Here the CDR3 reads CSVEDDGRVQETQYF. In nucleotides, the CDR3 is TGCAGCGTTGAAGATGACGGCAGGGTCCAAGAGACCCAGTACTTC. Full variable domain (remainder filled in from reference TRBV29-1 and TRBJ2-5): SAVISQKPSRDICQRGTSLTIQCQVDSQVTMMFWYRQQPGQSLTLIATANQGSEATYESGFVIDKFPISRPNLTFSTLTVSNMSPEDSSIYLCSVEDDGRVQETQYFGPGTRLLVL.

The chain employs TRBV27 and TRBJ2-1; tentatively, D is TRBD2 (5 bases). The CDR3 consists of 14 residues. V shed 2 bases and J shed 6 bases, with 11 bases lying between them. Germline V gene sequence: CDR1 MNHEY, CDR2 SMNVEV (reference sequence). The CDR3 region has the DNA TGTGCCAGCAGTTTAGAGTGGAGCGGCAATGAGCAGTTCTTC. Translation gives CASSLEWSGNEQFF.

The chain links TRBV28 to TRBJ2-3; D unresolved. CDR3 length: 12 residues. Trimming pared 6 bases from V and 6 bases from J, leaving 10 bases between. The germline CDR1 and CDR2 sequences are MDHEN and SYDVKM. The CDR3 loop reads CASSPTPDTQYF. The CDR3 DNA reads TGTGCCAGCAGCCCTACCCCGGATACGCAGTATTTT.

The chain uses TRBV25-1 and TRBJ1-2; no reliable D call. This CDR3 is 17 amino acids long. Germline V gives CDR1 MGHDK, CDR2 SYGVNS. V shed 2 bases and J shed 3 bases, with 19 bases lying between them. The CDR3 is CASSETLSGFDDYGYTF. The CDR3 coding sequence is TGTGCCAGCAGTGAAACCCTCTCGGGTTTTGACGACTATGGCTACACCTTC.

The V call is TRBV3-1 (or the pseudogene TRBV3-2), the J call TRBJ2-1, with 8 bases matching TRBD2. Germline assignment: CDR1 LGHDT and CDR2 YNNKEL (reference sequence). Trimming cost V 1 base and J 3 bases; bases outside gene matches: 2. The CDR3 length is 15 residues. CDR3 DNA sequence: TGTGCCAGCAGCCAAGGAGCGGGAGTCTACAATGAGCAGTTCTTC. This translates into CASSQGAGVYNEQFF.

The V gene is TRBV28, the J gene TRBJ1-1, with 10 nucleotides matching TRBD1. This CDR3 spans 12 amino acids. Per the germline V gene, CDR1 is MDHEN and CDR2 is SYDVKM. Germline trimming cut 3 bases from V and 9 bases from J; bases unmatched to any gene: 1. The CDR3 protein is CASSLGQGKAFF. For the CDR3, the DNA is TGTGCCAGCAGTTTGGGACAGGGGAAAGCTTTCTTT. The complete variable domain, with remaining parts taken from reference TRBV28 and TRBJ1-1, reads DVKVTQSSRYLVKRTGEKVFLECVQDMDHENMFWYRQDPGLGLRLIYFSYDVKMKEKGDIPEGYSVSREKKERFSLILESASTNQTSMYLCASSLGQGKAFFGQGTRLTVV.

The chain carries TRBV6-2 or TRBV6-3 and TRBJ1-2, with 9 positions matching TRBD1. CDR1 and CDR2 from the germline V gene are MNHEY and SVGEGT. The CDR3 has 18 residues. Trimming removed 2 bases from V and 3 bases from J; junction bases left unmatched: 13. CDR3 in DNA: TGTGCCAGCAGTTACCCAACTTGGACAGGGGCGGACGACTATGGCTACACCTTC. It encodes CASSYPTWTGADDYGYTF.

This clone has a single count. The genes are TRBV28 and TRBJ2-7, with TRBD2 identical over 12 bases. Germline trimming cut 5 bases from V and 2 bases from J; bases unmatched to any gene: 4. Germline-derived CDR1 and CDR2 are MDHEN and SYDVKM. This CDR3 is 15 amino acids long. CDR3 loop: CASSPRLAGAYEQYF. The CDR3 DNA follows: TGTGCCAGCAGTCCCAGACTAGCGGGAGCCTACGAGCAGTACTTC. The variable domain in full, completed from reference TRBV28 and TRBJ2-7, reads DVKVTQSSRYLVKRTGEKVFLECVQDMDHENMFWYRQDPGLGLRLIYFSYDVKMKEKGDIPEGYSVSREKKERFSLILESASTNQTSMYLCASSPRLAGAYEQYFGPGTRLTVT.

J is TRBJ1-2 and V is TRBV28, with D uncertain. CDR1 and CDR2 from the germline V gene are MDHEN and SYDVKM. Trimming pared 3 bases from V and 5 bases from J, leaving 7 bases between. This CDR3 is 12 amino acids long. The CDR3 region has the DNA TGTGCCAGCAGTTTCGAGGGATATGGCTACACCTTC. It is translated as CASSFEGYGYTF.

The rearrangement uses TRBV7-2 and TRBJ2-1; TRBD2 aligns across 14 bases. Germline V gives CDR1 SGHTA, CDR2 FQGNSA. The CDR3 sequence is 17 residues long. V gave up 4 bases and J gave up 5 bases; unmatched junction bases: 7. The CDR3: CASSSTGLAGGHNEQFF. For the CDR3, the DNA is TGTGCCAGCAGCTCCACCGGACTAGCGGGAGGACACAATGAGCAGTTCTTC.

The table lists this clone with a count of one. This chain uses TRBV2 with TRBJ2-4; 8 nucleotides match TRBD2. In germline, CDR1 is SNHLY, CDR2 FYNNEI. J lost 0 bases, V lost 7 bases, and 11 bases had no gene match. The CDR3 has 17 amino acids. Here the CDR3 reads CASNVPGLAGAKNIQYF. In DNA form, the CDR3 reads TGTGCCAGCAATGTACCCGGTCTAGCGGGAGCCAAAAACATTCAGTACTTC.

This sequence joins TRBV7-9 and TRBJ1-4, with a possible D match to TRBD1 (5 bases). The CDR3 length is 11 residues. V gave up 5 bases and J gave up 12 bases, with 10 bases separating them. Looked up from germline, CDR1 is SEHNR and CDR2 is FQNEAQ (reference sequence). This CDR3 reads CASSPGGELFF. Here the CDR3 DNA reads TGTGCCAGCAGCCCCGGGGGAGAACTGTTTTTT.

The chain recombines TRBV19 with TRBJ2-1; a weak D match, TRBD1 (5 bases). From germline, CDR1 is LNHDA and CDR2 SQIVND (reference sequence). The CDR3 sequence is 13 residues long. Trimming removed 7 bases from V and 5 bases from J, with 12 bases in between. The DNA for the CDR3 is TGTGCCAGTAAGAGCAGGGATCACAATGAGCAGTTCTTC. Translating gives CASKSRDHNEQFF.

The CDR3 nucleotides are TGTGCCAGCTCTCCCTCGGACAGGTCGAATTCACCCCTCCACTTT. Translating it yields CASSPSDRSNSPLHF. The genes are TRBV18 and TRBJ1-6; 7 bases line up with TRBD1. The V segment lost 6 bases and the J segment 7 bases; nucleotides outside the gene matches: 9. The CDR3 is made up of 15 amino acids. Looked up from germline, CDR1 is KGHSH and CDR2 is LQKENI.

The chain combines TRBV30 with TRBJ1-6; TRBD1 aligns across 9 bases. Losses at the gene ends were 3 bases for V and 9 bases for J; bases not matched to a gene: 9. Germline CDR1 reads GTSNPN; CDR2 reads SVGIG (reference sequence). This CDR3 has 15 residues. This CDR3 is CAWSDRDREVSPLHF. The CDR3 nucleotides are TGTGCCTGGAGCGATCGGGACAGGGAAGTTTCACCCCTCCACTTT.

V is TRBV5-8 and J is TRBJ1-2; no reliable D call. Germline V gene lookup returns CDR1 SGHTS and CDR2 YDEGEE. CDR3 length: 13 residues. Between the trimmed V and J ends, which lost 4 bases and 1 base, there was a span of 8 bases. CDR3 sequence reads: CASSQTFNYGYTF. The CDR3 nucleotides read TGTGCCAGCAGCCAGACATTTAACTATGGCTACACCTTC.

This chain joins TRBV30 and TRBJ2-4, with D possibly matching TRBD1 (6 bases). The length of the CDR3 is 12 residues. Germline assignment: CDR1 GTSNPN and CDR2 SVGIG (reference sequence). V was shortened by 3 bases and J by 7 bases, with 10 bases between the two germline ends. CDR3 loop: CAWSLRGNIQYF. CDR3 coding DNA: TGTGCCTGGAGCCTCAGGGGTAACATTCAGTACTTC.

V and J are TRBV24-1 and TRBJ1-4; 7 positions agree with TRBD1. The CDR3 is made up of 14 amino acids. Germline trimming cut 2 bases from V and 8 bases from J; bases unmatched to any gene: 4. Looked up from germline, CDR1 is KGHDR and CDR2 is SFDVKD. CDR3 loop: CATSDSTGIEKLFF. The CDR3 coding sequence is TGTGCCACCAGTGATTCGACAGGGATCGAAAAACTGTTTTTT.